The entry that follows covers one TCR beta chain sequence. The target antigen is unknown. The CDR3 runs 16 residues. V lost 7 bases to trimming and J lost 4 bases, with 20 bases between them. Germline CDR1 SGHAT, CDR2 FQNNGV. These data belong to a study of T-cell memory formation after mild COVID-19. Study overall: Among the donors, TCR clusters were largely specific to each donor. Study-level results: A second wave expanding day 15 to 37 was CD4+-biased; contracting clones were balanced. Proof of SARS-CoV-2 specificity was absent for the second-wave clones that crested on day 37.

5'RACE primed from the constant segment yielded TCR alpha and TCR beta cDNA libraries bearing sample barcodes and UMIs. TCRdb called the 5' RACE reads again in MiXCR, with one record for every CDR3 protein. The data contain 240,000 or so distinct CDR3 sequences, roughly 9.4% of them singletons. The clonotype was recovered from a young man who had mild COVID-19 (a few samples of this study predate the infection). Cell type and time point are not known. The specimen sequenced was PBMCs or a T cell subset sorted from them (not recorded which). The chain is built from TRBV11-2 and TRBJ2-1; weak D call: TRBD1 (6 bases). CDR3 loop: CASNPTPTTGYNEQFF. The CDR3 nucleotides read TGTGCCAGCAACCCAACTCCCACCACAGGGTACAATGAGCAGTTCTTC.